This T cell receptor (beta chain) was found in a study of T cells in localized non-small cell lung cancer. Findings and caveats of the study: Uninvolved adjacent lung showed higher T cell clonality than tumor. Turning up in adjacent lung were a median approximately 60 of the top 100 tumor clones.

The CDR3 contains 13 residues. Germline CDR1 and CDR2: SGHKS and YYEKEE (reference sequence). V lost 0 bases and J lost 4, with 5 bases in between. TCRdb's copy holds only in-frame clones and misses some; the assay was immunoSEQ multiplex PCR. The sample records approximately 150,000 clones, more than 70% being singletons. Remarks on this clone: As yet, its antigen is unknown.

This specimen was peripheral blood, taken before any cancer treatment. V usage is TRBV5-5 and J usage is TRBJ2-1; D is undetermined. This receptor was taken from a female donor at least 60 years old with stage I lung adenocarcinoma. The CDR3 loop is CASSLAVYNEQFF. The CDR3 nucleotides read TGTGCCAGCAGCTTGGCAGTTTACAATGAGCAGTTCTTC.